The 22 T cell receptor beta chains reported below all come from one sample, sequenced in a study of shared T cell receptors in the human thymus. Data came from immunoSEQ multiplex PCR; TCRdb stores just in-frame clones and leaves some out. The sample records 720,000 or so clones, approximately 85% being singletons. These data were also reused for a study on human thymus T cells.

The sequencing sample was made of thymocytes. Receptors were obtained from a girl less than two years old with a congenital heart defect.

The chain couples TRBV25-1 to TRBJ1-4; 10 bases map to TRBD1. CDR3 length: 14 amino acids. Germline assignment: CDR1 MGHDK and CDR2 SYGVNS. J was trimmed by 5 bases and V by 4 bases; bases with no gene match: 1. The CDR3 is CASSGDRGNEKLFF. In DNA, the CDR3 is TGTGCCAGCAGTGGGGACAGGGGAAATGAAAAACTGTTTTTT.

The chain carries TRBV13 and TRBJ2-1; the match to TRBD1 covers 10 bases. The CDR3 contains 18 residues. The germline V gene encodes CDR1 PRHDT and CDR2 FYEKMQ (reference sequence). V lost 7 bases and J lost 4; bases outside the gene matches: 16. As DNA, the CDR3 is TGTGCCAGCAACTCGGGACAGGGGTCCCATCAAACGTACAATGAGCAGTTCTTC. This encodes CASNSGQGSHQTYNEQFF.

The V gene is TRBV6-1, the J gene TRBJ2-5; TRBD2 matches 12 bases. The CDR3 totals 17 residues. Germline trimming cut 3 bases from V and 5 bases from J; bases unmatched to any gene: 10. Germline CDR1 and CDR2: MNHNS and SASEGT. The CDR3 sequence is CASSETSGGFSGETQYF. The DNA for the CDR3 is TGTGCCAGCAGTGAGACTAGCGGGGGTTTTTCTGGCGAGACCCAGTACTTC.

This rearrangement joins TRBV4-2 to TRBJ1-4, with 7 bases that match TRBD1. In germline, CDR1 is LGHNA, CDR2 YNFKEQ. V lost 0 bases, J lost 6 bases, and 10 bases stayed unmatched. This CDR3 comprises 17 residues. The CDR3 DNA is TGTGCCAGCAGCCAAGATGGCCGGACAGGAAGGCATGAAAAACTGTTTTTT. This sequence encodes CASSQDGRTGRHEKLFF.

V and J are TRBV7-2 and TRBJ2-1; D is unclear. The V and J ends lost 5 bases and 6 bases respectively, with 14 bases between them. This CDR3 has 14 amino acids. Looked up from germline, CDR1 is SGHTA and CDR2 is FQGNSA. The CDR3 sequence is CASSPTALFNEQFF. The DNA for the CDR3 is TGTGCCAGCAGCCCCACTGCACTATTCAATGAGCAGTTCTTC.

The rearrangement links TRBV5-6 to TRBJ1-1, with D maybe TRBD1 (5 bases). Germline V CDR1 and CDR2: SGHDT, YYEEEE. The CDR3 is made up of 15 amino acids. The V gene lost 2 bases and the J gene lost 1 base, with 12 bases spanning the gap. The DNA of the CDR3 is TGTGCCAGCAGCTTATCCAGGGTACCGAACACTGAAGCTTTCTTT. It is translated as CASSLSRVPNTEAFF.

The chain uses TRBV5-4 and TRBJ2-5, with 10 bases lining up with TRBD2. The CDR3 spans 16 residues. V shed 0 bases and J 5 bases; nucleotides not matched to a gene: 7. Germline-derived CDR1 and CDR2 are SGHNT and YYREEE (reference sequence). CDR3 nucleotide sequence: TGTGCCAGCAGCTTGGGAGCGGGGGGGAGGAGGGAGACCCAGTACTTC. Translating it yields CASSLGAGGRRETQYF.

This rearrangement joins TRBV10-3 to TRBJ2-2, with 11 bases that match TRBD1. CDR1 and CDR2 (germline): ENHRY, SYGVKD. With 11 bases clipped from V and 8 bases from J, the junction kept 10 bases outside the gene matches. The CDR3 extends over 14 amino acids. CDR3 protein: CASGGQGASGELFF. The CDR3, as DNA: TGTGCCTCGGGAGGACAGGGGGCTTCGGGGGAGCTGTTTTTT.

This chain connects TRBV5-4 to TRBJ2-1; a weak D match, TRBD2 (6 bases). The CDR3 is made up of 15 amino acids. Trimming removed 3 bases from V and 0 bases from J, with 10 bases in between. Germline CDR1 reads SGHNT; CDR2 reads YYREEE (reference sequence). DNA of the CDR3: TGTGCCAGCAGCTCCCGGGGGAGCTCCTACAATGAGCAGTTCTTC. Its protein product is CASSSRGSSYNEQFF.

The chain couples TRBV2 to TRBJ1-5; a weak D match, TRBD1 (6 bases). Looked up from germline, CDR1 is SNHLY and CDR2 is FYNNEI. Trimming removed 6 bases at V and 10 bases at J, with 25 bases between. CDR3 length: 16 amino acids. CDR3 loop: CASREMTGPEPFPQHF. The DNA of the CDR3 is TGTGCCAGCAGAGAGATGACAGGCCCGGAGCCGTTTCCCCAGCATTTT.

The chain employs TRBV15 and TRBJ1-2, with TRBD1 identical over 8 bases. Germline values: CDR1 LNHNV, CDR2 YYDKDF (reference sequence). V was pared by 5 bases and J by 3 bases, with 14 bases of the junction left unmatched. CDR3 size: 17 residues. CDR3 sequence: CATSPNIRPGQDYGYTF. The CDR3 DNA is TGTGCCACCAGCCCCAATATTAGACCGGGACAGGACTATGGCTACACCTTC. Full variable domain (missing parts from reference TRBV15 and TRBJ1-2): DAMVIQNPRYQVTQFGKPVTLSCSQTLNHNVMYWYQQKSSQAPKLLFHYYDKDFNNEADTPDNFQSRRPNTSFCFLDIRSPGLGDTAMYLCATSPNIRPGQDYGYTFGSGTRLTVV.

V and J are TRBV28 and TRBJ1-1, with 7 bases aligning to TRBD1. V shed 2 bases, J shed 4 bases, and the junction held 7 bases outside the gene matches. Germline CDR1 MDHEN, CDR2 SYDVKM. This CDR3 comprises 15 residues. CDR3 sequence (DNA): TGTGCCAGCAGTTTACCACCACAGGGGCGCACTGAAGCTTTCTTT. Protein product: CASSLPPQGRTEAFF.

The rearrangement joins TRBV4-1 to TRBJ2-7; 9 bases are shared with TRBD1. Germline V gene sequence: CDR1 MGHRA, CDR2 YSYEKL. Germline trimming cut 4 bases from V and 0 bases from J; bases unmatched to any gene: 4. The CDR3 has 15 amino acids. DNA of the CDR3: TGCGCCAGCAGCCCCGGGACAGGGTTCTCCTACGAGCAGTACTTC. Its translation: CASSPGTGFSYEQYF.

The chain uses TRBV5-1 and TRBJ2-3; 12 bases match TRBD1. The germline V gene has CDR1 SGHRS and CDR2 YFSETQ. This CDR3 comprises 16 residues. The trim removed 4 bases at V and 2 bases at J, leaving 5 bases unmatched. The CDR3 DNA sequence: TGCGCCAGCAGCCCGGGACAGGGGGCCATCACAGATACGCAGTATTTT. This sequence encodes CASSPGQGAITDTQYF.

The chain employs TRBV2 and TRBJ2-4, with no clear D. With 5 bases removed from V and 2 bases from J, the gap between germline ends came to 7 bases. Germline CDR1 reads SNHLY; CDR2 reads FYNNEI. CDR3 length: 13 residues. In DNA form, the CDR3 reads TGTGCCAGCAGTTATGACACCAAAAACATTCAGTACTTC. Its translation: CASSYDTKNIQYF.

DNA of the CDR3: TGTGCCAGCAGCTCGGTGGCAGGCATGAACACTGAAGCTTTCTTT. Translation gives CASSSVAGMNTEAFF. The chain combines TRBV5-5 with TRBJ1-1; D call uncertain. Trimming removed 3 bases at V and 0 bases at J, with 12 bases between. This CDR3 is 15 amino acids long. From germline, CDR1 is SGHKS and CDR2 YYEKEE (reference sequence).

V is TRBV6-1 and J is TRBJ2-1; 8 positions match TRBD2. CDR1 is MNHNS and CDR2 is SASEGT in the germline V gene. With 1 base clipped from V and 2 bases from J, the junction kept 4 bases outside the gene matches. The CDR3 totals 16 residues. As DNA, the CDR3 is TGTGCCAGCAGTGAAGTGGTGCGGGAGGCCTACAATGAGCAGTTCTTC. Its translation: CASSEVVREAYNEQFF.

This chain uses TRBV6-5 with TRBJ2-5, with unresolved D. The CDR3 loop spans 13 amino acids. Trimming shortened V by 0 bases and J by 5 bases, and 7 bases separated the two germline ends. Germline-derived CDR1 and CDR2 are MNHEY and SVGAGI. CDR3 nucleotide sequence: TGTGCCAGCAGTTACTCGACTTCCGAGACCCAGTACTTC. This encodes CASSYSTSETQYF.

This chain joins TRBV6-1 and TRBJ2-6, with 8 bases lining up with TRBD2. After removal of 1 base from V and 0 bases from J, the junction contained 5 bases not matched to a gene. The CDR3 is made up of 18 amino acids. Per the germline V gene, CDR1 is MNHNS and CDR2 is SASEGT. CDR3 protein: CASSEGRGAISGANVLTF. CDR3 nucleotides: TGTGCCAGCAGTGAAGGGCGGGGGGCGATCTCTGGGGCCAACGTCCTGACTTTC.

The chain couples TRBV6-5 to TRBJ2-7; 9 nucleotides align to TRBD2. The germline CDR1 and CDR2 sequences are MNHEY and SVGAGI. V trimming: 6 bases; J trimming: 2 bases; junction bases outside the gene matches: 8. The CDR3 is 15 residues long. CDR3 residues: CASRTPSGAAYEQYF. The CDR3 bases are TGTGCCAGCAGAACCCCTAGCGGGGCTGCCTACGAGCAGTACTTC.

This chain uses TRBV7-3 with TRBJ1-1; maybe TRBD1 (5 bases). The length of the CDR3 is 13 residues. V was shortened by 11 bases and J by 11 bases, with 24 bases between the two germline ends. Germline V CDR1 and CDR2: SGHTA, FQGTGA. CDR3 in DNA: TGTGCCTCCTCGAACGACCTGGGGGGGGACGCTTTCTTT. This gives the protein CASSNDLGGDAFF.

The V call is TRBV5-1, the J call TRBJ1-2; 10 bases align to TRBD1. This CDR3 region has 17 residues. Germline lookup yields CDR1 SGHRS and CDR2 YFSETQ. V was clipped by 5 bases and J by 7 bases; unmatched bases: 17. CDR3 loop: CASSPGTGALPTSGYTF. The CDR3 DNA is TGCGCCAGCAGTCCCGGGACAGGGGCACTACCCACCTCTGGCTACACCTTC.